This record covers a single TCR beta chain. Germline CDR1 and CDR2: SEHNR and FQNEAQ (reference sequence). CDR3 length: 15 amino acids. Trimming cost V 5 bases and J 4 bases, with 17 bases left between them. Some clones are missing from TCRdb's copy, which holds only in-frame ones; the method was immunoSEQ multiplex PCR. This sample yields 150,000 to 200,000 clones, of which roughly 93% are seen a single time; 3.5% to 5% belongs to the top ten. This sample was taken from a study of T cell responses to AZD1222 COVID-19 vaccine. The sequence came from an adult in good health. The chain carries TRBV7-9 and TRBJ1-2; D may be TRBD1 (5 bases). The sample consisted of peripheral blood, taken on day 0 of AZD1222 vaccination. The DNA of the CDR3 is TGTGCCAGCAGCGTTGGGGGACGTAGTACCTATGGCTACACCTTC. Protein product: CASSVGGRSTYGYTF.